The next 29 T cell receptor beta chains were all read from a single sample in a study of blood T cell repertoires in COVID-19. Assay: immunoSEQ multiplex PCR; the TCRdb copy retains only in-frame clones and omits some. There are a few hundred thousand clones in the sample; approximately 90% occur only once, and more than 1% lies in the top ten. Material for sequencing was PBMCs or T cells enriched from blood (not recorded which). The source is a woman aged 40 to 49 with acute COVID-19.

The rearrangement joins TRBV29-1 to TRBJ2-1; 7 bases are shared with TRBD2. Germline CDR1 reads SQVTM; CDR2 reads ANQGSEA. V lost 3 bases, J lost 7 bases, and 6 bases stayed unmatched. The CDR3 contains 13 residues. The CDR3 nucleotides are TGCAGCGTTGACAGGGACTATGAGAATGAGCAGTTCTTC. Translated: CSVDRDYENEQFF.

J is TRBJ2-7 and V is TRBV28; TRBD1 matches 10 bases. J was trimmed by 2 bases and V by 7 bases; bases with no gene match: 11. Germline CDR1 and CDR2: MDHEN and SYDVKM. The CDR3 has 16 amino acids. In DNA, the CDR3 is TGTGCCAGCAAAAGCGCCTCGGGACAGGGGCCCTACGAGCAGTACGTC. The encoded protein is CASKSASGQGPYEQYV.

This chain uses TRBV5-4 with TRBJ2-7; 10 nucleotides align to TRBD2. The CDR3 consists of 15 residues. V shed 3 bases and J 6 bases; nucleotides not matched to a gene: 9. Germline V gene data show CDR1 as SGHNT and CDR2 as YYREEE (reference sequence). CDR3 bases: TGTGCCAGCAGCTCCCGGACTAGCGGATTGAGCGAGCAGTACGTC. Its translation: CASSSRTSGLSEQYV.

Details on this clone: Other DNA sequences in this specimen translate into the identical CDR3. The V call is TRBV11-2, the J call TRBJ2-1; 8 nucleotides agree with TRBD2. CDR3 length: 15 amino acids. The ends lost 2 bases at V and 4 bases at J; junction bases unmatched: 4. From germline, CDR1 is SGHAT and CDR2 FQNNGV. CDR3 amino acids: CASSLLAGPYNEQFF. CDR3 nucleotide sequence: TGTGCCAGCAGCTTACTAGCGGGCCCGTACAATGAGCAGTTCTTC.

The V gene is TRBV28, the J gene TRBJ1-5; tentatively, D is TRBD1 (5 bases). The germline CDR1 and CDR2 sequences are MDHEN and SYDVKM. The CDR3 runs 14 residues. Deletions cut 8 bases from V and 3 bases from J, with 14 bases between. The CDR3 reads CASGTGRNNQPQHF. CDR3 nucleotides: TGTGCCAGCGGGACTGGACGTAACAATCAGCCCCAGCATTTT.

The chain has TRBV7-9 and TRBJ2-7; TRBD1 is a possible D gene (7 bases). Germline values: CDR1 SEHNR, CDR2 FQNEAQ (reference sequence). Trimming left V 4 bases short and J 2 bases short, with 18 bases between. The length of the CDR3 is 16 residues. In DNA form, the CDR3 reads TGTGCCAGCAGCTCAGGGGGTGATGGGACTGCCTACGAGCAGTACTTC. The encoded protein is CASSSGGDGTAYEQYF.

A remark on this clone: At one of its ends the junction is not consistent with the germline gene, which may arise from a read error. V usage is TRBV20-1 and J usage is TRBJ1-1; D may be TRBD1 (5 bases). Germline V lookup: CDR1 DFQATT, CDR2 SNEGSKA (reference sequence). There are 11 residues in the CDR3. As DNA, the CDR3 is TGCAGTGCTAGAGACAACCCGACAGTAACTTTT. Its protein product is CSARDNPTVTF.

This clone was seen more than once but under ten times. This chain joins TRBV5-1 and TRBJ1-5; D uncertain. This CDR3 region has 15 residues. The ends were cut back, 0 bases at V and 0 bases at J, with 7 bases in the middle. Germline CDR1 is SGHRS and CDR2 is YFSETQ. As DNA, the CDR3 is TGCGCCAGCAGCTTGGACTTAAATAGCAATCAGCCCCAGCATTTT. Protein product: CASSLDLNSNQPQHF.

The chain links TRBV2 to TRBJ1-5; possible D gene TRBD1, 6 bases. Germline V gives CDR1 SNHLY, CDR2 FYNNEI. CDR3 length equals 15 residues. V gave up 3 bases and J gave up 3 bases, with 12 bases separating them. CDR3 protein: CASSEGQAPNQPQHF. The CDR3 DNA follows: TGTGCCAGCAGTGAGGGACAAGCACCCAATCAGCCCCAGCATTTT.

The chain is built from TRBV6-5 and TRBJ1-6, with D uncertain. V lost 3 bases, J lost 6 bases, and 9 bases lay in between. The CDR3 is 14 residues long. Germline V CDR1 and CDR2: MNHEY, SVGAGI. CDR3: CASSYLVGNSPLHF. DNA for the CDR3: TGTGCCAGCAGTTATTTGGTCGGTAATTCACCCCTCCACTTT.

Comments on this clone: A much larger clone is a single base away; this may be a read error. This chain connects TRBV6-5 to TRBJ1-1, with TRBD1 matching over 8 bases. The CDR3 is made up of 14 amino acids. Trimming cost V 6 bases and J 1 base; bases outside gene matches: 4. CDR1 and CDR2 (germline): MNHEY, SVGAGI. Written as DNA, the CDR3 is TGTGCCAGCAGCTCCGGACAGGGGAACACTGAAGCTTTCTTT. It translates to CASSSGQGNTEAFF.

This chain uses TRBV18 with TRBJ1-5; D is ambiguous. Germline values: CDR1 KGHSH, CDR2 LQKENI. V was shortened by 3 bases and J by 6 bases, with 12 bases between the two germline ends. This CDR3 has 14 amino acids. This chain's CDR3 is CASSPDAAGQPQHF. CDR3 nucleotide sequence: TGTGCCAGCTCACCCGATGCCGCGGGTCAGCCCCAGCATTTT. Drawing the rest from reference TRBV18 and TRBJ1-5, the complete variable domain is NAGVMQNPRHLVRRRGQEARLRCSPMKGHSHVYWYRQLPEEGLKFMVYLQKENIIDESGMPKERFSAEFPKEGPSILRIQQVVRGDSAAYFCASSPDAAGQPQHFGDGTRLSIL.

V is TRBV5-4 and J is TRBJ2-2; D unresolved. V was clipped by 5 bases and J by 5 bases, with 13 bases between them. Germline lookup yields CDR1 SGHNT and CDR2 YYREEE (reference sequence). The CDR3 totals 14 residues. CDR3 nucleotides: TGTGCCAGCAGTCCCCCTCCCCCGACCGGGGAGCTGTTTTTT. This translates into CASSPPPPTGELFF.

The J gene is TRBJ2-3, the V gene TRBV27; no firm D call. The CDR3 has 12 amino acids. V was shortened by 5 bases and J by 2 bases, with 5 bases between the two germline ends. Germline CDR1 MNHEY, CDR2 SMNVEV (reference sequence). CDR3 amino acids: CASSEHTDTQYF. The CDR3 nucleotides read TGTGCCAGCAGTGAGCACACAGATACGCAGTATTTT.

The chain employs TRBV10-1 and TRBJ2-1, with TRBD1 identical over 7 bases. The CDR3 sequence is 14 residues long. The ends lost 3 bases at V and 3 bases at J; junction bases unmatched: 2. Germline V CDR1 and CDR2: WNHNN, SYGVQD (reference sequence). CDR3 nucleotide sequence: TGCGCCAGCAGTGATGGGACAGACTACAATGAGCAGTTCTTC. As protein: CASSDGTDYNEQFF.

The chain employs TRBV15 and TRBJ1-4; no clear D gene. Germline V CDR1 and CDR2: LNHNV, YYDKDF (reference sequence). V shed 0 bases and J shed 8 bases, with 10 bases lying between them. This CDR3 is built from 14 residues. CDR3 coding DNA: TGTGCCACCAGCAGAGACCTGCGGGTCGAAAAACTGTTTTTT. Translated, it gives CATSRDLRVEKLFF.

In the case of this clone: Other DNA sequences in the sample encode the same CDR3. The chain is built from TRBV3-1 (or the pseudogene TRBV3-2) and TRBJ1-1; D possibly corresponds to TRBD1 (6 bases). V lost 1 base to trimming and J lost 4 bases, with 10 bases between them. Germline V gives CDR1 LGHDT, CDR2 YNNKEL (reference sequence). CDR3 length: 14 residues. The CDR3 here is CASSQGGRGTEAFF. The CDR3 DNA reads TGTGCCAGCAGCCAAGGTGGCAGGGGCACTGAAGCTTTCTTT.

This clone turned up a few times. The chain employs TRBV11-3 and TRBJ2-2; 8 bases fit TRBD2. The V segment lost 5 bases and the J segment 4 bases; nucleotides outside the gene matches: 3. This CDR3 is built from 14 residues. Germline loops: CDR1 SGHNT, CDR2 YENEEA. The CDR3 sequence: CASSRGGSTGELFF. The DNA for the CDR3 is TGTGCCAGCAGCCGCGGGGGGAGCACCGGGGAGCTGTTTTTT.

The rearrangement links TRBV6-5 to TRBJ1-6; no definite D call. Germline CDR1 and CDR2: MNHEY and SVGAGI. V lost 6 bases to trimming and J lost 12 bases, with 12 bases between them. This CDR3 is built from 12 residues. The CDR3 nucleotides read TGTGCCAGCAGCCTCGGGGAGGGACCCCTCCACTTT. Amino acids: CASSLGEGPLHF.

The genes are TRBV2 and TRBJ1-5; D possibly corresponds to TRBD1 (5 bases). Trimming took off 5 bases at V and 6 bases at J, with 14 bases between the two ends. Germline V gene data show CDR1 as SNHLY and CDR2 as FYNNEI. CDR3 length equals 14 residues. The CDR3, as DNA: TGTGCCAGCAGTCCCAGGGAAGGAAGTCAGCCCCAGCATTTT. Translating it yields CASSPREGSQPQHF.

The chain employs TRBV7-9 and TRBJ2-2; a weak D match, TRBD2 (7 bases). The CDR3 is 15 residues long. V was cut by 3 bases and J by 3 bases, with 11 bases left in between. CDR1 is SEHNR, CDR2 FQNEAQ, per germline (reference sequence). The chain's CDR3 is CASSLGGRDTGELFF. The CDR3 DNA reads as TGTGCCAGCAGCTTGGGGGGGCGCGACACCGGGGAGCTGTTTTTT. The complete variable domain, with remaining parts taken from reference TRBV7-9 and TRBJ2-2, reads DTGVSQNPRHKITKRGQNVTFRCDPISEHNRLYWYRQTLGQGPEFLTYFQNEAQLEKSRLLSDRFSAERPKGSFSTLEIQRTEQGDSAMYLCASSLGGRDTGELFFGEGSRLTVL.

CDR3 amino acids: CASSLAPRESDNEQFF. DNA for the CDR3: TGCGCCAGCAGCTTGGCCCCCAGGGAATCAGACAATGAGCAGTTCTTC. The chain joins TRBV5-1 to TRBJ2-1; TRBD1 might be the D (5 bases). The CDR3 totals 16 residues. The V gene's germline CDR1 is SGHRS and CDR2 YFSETQ. Trimming stripped 0 bases from V and 5 bases from J, with 15 bases between.

This clone was observed once. CDR3 protein: CASSLGGVGEQYF. As DNA, the CDR3 is TGTGCCAGCAGTTTAGGCGGAGTTGGCGAGCAGTACTTC. The V and J genes are TRBV27 and TRBJ2-7; unclear D gene. The CDR3 totals 13 residues. Germline V gene data show CDR1 as MNHEY and CDR2 as SMNVEV (reference sequence). Trimming left V 2 bases short and J 6 bases short, with 11 bases between.

The V gene is TRBV28, the J gene TRBJ1-2; D gene uncertain. The CDR3 spans 13 residues. Deletions cut 6 bases from V and 6 bases from J, with 14 bases between. Per the germline V gene, CDR1 is MDHEN and CDR2 is SYDVKM. CDR3 in amino acids: CASSTQVYDGYTF. The CDR3 nucleotides read TGTGCCAGCAGCACCCAGGTTTACGATGGCTACACCTTC.

The chain joins TRBV5-1 to TRBJ2-1, with 8 bases lining up with TRBD2. The trim removed 4 bases at V and 0 bases at J, leaving 6 bases unmatched. Germline CDR1 reads SGHRS; CDR2 reads YFSETQ. The CDR3 is made up of 16 amino acids. CDR3 protein: CASSPVAGNSYNEQFF. In nucleotides, the CDR3 is TGCGCCAGCAGCCCCGTAGCGGGGAACTCCTACAATGAGCAGTTCTTC.

This chain connects TRBV25-1 to TRBJ1-4; tentative D call: TRBD1 (5 bases). Per the germline V gene, CDR1 is MGHDK and CDR2 is SYGVNS. V gave up 3 bases and J gave up 8 bases, with 16 bases separating them. The CDR3 sequence is 15 residues long. Here the CDR3 reads CASSDMGGFNEKLFF. CDR3 bases: TGTGCCAGCAGTGACATGGGGGGGTTTAACGAAAAACTGTTTTTT.

This chain connects TRBV23-1 to TRBJ1-2; D is unresolved. TRBV23-1 is an ORF; its function is uncertain. Trimming stripped 2 bases from V and 8 bases from J, with 15 bases between. This CDR3 has 14 residues. The CDR3 loop is CASSQDSLIEGYTF. CDR3 coding DNA: TGCGCCAGCAGTCAAGACTCCTTGATAGAAGGCTACACCTTC.

This sequence joins TRBV6-2 or TRBV6-3 and TRBJ2-7, with 7 bases matching TRBD1. The length of the CDR3 is 15 residues. Germline V lookup: CDR1 MNHEY, CDR2 SVGEGT. V lost 3 bases and J lost 10; bases outside the gene matches: 15. In DNA form, the CDR3 reads TGTGCCAGCAGTTATTCGGGACAGCCAGTCCGCAAACAGTACTTC. Protein product: CASSYSGQPVRKQYF.

The V call is TRBV19, the J call TRBJ2-3; D might be TRBD1 (5 bases). This CDR3 spans 16 amino acids. CDR1 and CDR2 (germline): LNHDA, SQIVND (reference sequence). Deletions cut 5 bases from V and 0 bases from J, with 15 bases between. The CDR3 here is CASSPGHRSSTDTQYF. The DNA for the CDR3 is TGTGCCAGTAGTCCCGGACACAGATCTAGCACAGATACGCAGTATTTT.